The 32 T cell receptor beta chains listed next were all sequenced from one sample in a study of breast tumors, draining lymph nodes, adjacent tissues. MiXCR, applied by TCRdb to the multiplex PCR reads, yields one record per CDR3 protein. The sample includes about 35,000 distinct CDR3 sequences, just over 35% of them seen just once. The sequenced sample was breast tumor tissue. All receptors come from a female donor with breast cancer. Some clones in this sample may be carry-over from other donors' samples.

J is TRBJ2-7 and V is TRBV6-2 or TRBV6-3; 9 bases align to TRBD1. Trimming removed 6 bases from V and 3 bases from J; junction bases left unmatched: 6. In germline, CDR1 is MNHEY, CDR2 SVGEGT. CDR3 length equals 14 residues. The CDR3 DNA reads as TGTGCCAGCAGAACCGGGACAGGGCACTACGAGCAGTACTTC. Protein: CASRTGTGHYEQYF.

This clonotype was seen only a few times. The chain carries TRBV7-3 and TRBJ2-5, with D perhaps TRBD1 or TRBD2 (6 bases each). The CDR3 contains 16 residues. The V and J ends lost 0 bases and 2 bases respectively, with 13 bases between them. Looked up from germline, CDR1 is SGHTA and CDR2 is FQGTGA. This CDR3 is CASSLTGGAGQETQYF. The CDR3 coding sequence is TGTGCCAGCAGCTTAACGGGGGGCGCGGGGCAAGAGACCCAGTACTTC.

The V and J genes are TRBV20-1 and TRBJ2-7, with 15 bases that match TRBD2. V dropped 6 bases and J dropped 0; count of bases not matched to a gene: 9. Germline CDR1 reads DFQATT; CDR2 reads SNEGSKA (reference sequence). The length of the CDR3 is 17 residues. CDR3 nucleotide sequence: TGCAGTGCCCACGGACTAGCGGGAGGGTCTAGCTCCTACGAGCAGTACTTC. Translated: CSAHGLAGGSSSYEQYF.

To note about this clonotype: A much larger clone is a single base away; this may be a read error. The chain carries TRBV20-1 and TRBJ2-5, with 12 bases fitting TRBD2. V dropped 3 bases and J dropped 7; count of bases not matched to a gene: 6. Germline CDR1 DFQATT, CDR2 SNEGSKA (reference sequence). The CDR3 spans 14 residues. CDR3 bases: TGCAGTGCTAGCCTAGCGGGGGGGGGCGGGACCCAGTACTTC. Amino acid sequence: CSASLAGGGGTQYF.

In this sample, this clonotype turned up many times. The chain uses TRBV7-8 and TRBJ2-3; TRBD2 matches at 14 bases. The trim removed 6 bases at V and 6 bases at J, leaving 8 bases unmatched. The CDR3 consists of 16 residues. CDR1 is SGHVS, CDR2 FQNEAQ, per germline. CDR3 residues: CASSSTSGRAWDTQYF. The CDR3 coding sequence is TGTGCCAGCAGTTCGACTAGCGGGAGGGCCTGGGATACGCAGTATTTT.

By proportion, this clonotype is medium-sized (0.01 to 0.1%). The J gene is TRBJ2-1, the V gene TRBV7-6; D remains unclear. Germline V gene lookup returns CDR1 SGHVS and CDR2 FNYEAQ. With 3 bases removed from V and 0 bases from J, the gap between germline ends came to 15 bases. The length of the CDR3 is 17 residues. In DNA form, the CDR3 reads TGTGCCAGCAGCTTCATCACCGGCGATAGCTCCTACAATGAGCAGTTCTTC. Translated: CASSFITGDSSYNEQFF.

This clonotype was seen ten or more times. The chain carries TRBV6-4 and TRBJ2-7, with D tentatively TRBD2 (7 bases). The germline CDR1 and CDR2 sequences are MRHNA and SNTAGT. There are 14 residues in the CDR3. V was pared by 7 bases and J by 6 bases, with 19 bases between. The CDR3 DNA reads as TGTGCCAGCAATTGGAGGGGGGGGTCTTCCGAGCAGTACTTC. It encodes CASNWRGGSSEQYF.

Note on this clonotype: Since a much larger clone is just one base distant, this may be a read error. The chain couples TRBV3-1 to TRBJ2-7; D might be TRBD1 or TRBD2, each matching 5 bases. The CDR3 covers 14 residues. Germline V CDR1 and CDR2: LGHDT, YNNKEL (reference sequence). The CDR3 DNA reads TGTGCCAGCAGCCAAGCGGGACCCGGCCTGGAGCGGTACTTC. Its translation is CASSQAGPGLERYF.

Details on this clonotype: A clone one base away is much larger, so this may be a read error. CDR3 sequence: CASSYSRTAKGCGYTF. In DNA form, the CDR3 reads TGTGCCAGCAGTTACTCACGGACAGCCAAGGGGTGTGGCTACACCTTC. The chain employs TRBV5-4 and TRBJ1-2, with a tentative D call TRBD1 (6 bases). Germline-derived CDR1 and CDR2 are SGHNT and YYREEE (reference sequence). V dropped 5 bases and J dropped 7 bases, with 24 bases sitting between them. This CDR3 is built from 16 residues.

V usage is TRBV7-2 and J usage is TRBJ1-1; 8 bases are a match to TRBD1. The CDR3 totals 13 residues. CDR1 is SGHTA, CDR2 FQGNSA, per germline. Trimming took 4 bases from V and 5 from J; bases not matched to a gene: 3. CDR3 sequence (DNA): TGTGCCAGCAGCTCTTGGACAGGGACTGAAGCTTTCTTT. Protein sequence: CASSSWTGTEAFF.

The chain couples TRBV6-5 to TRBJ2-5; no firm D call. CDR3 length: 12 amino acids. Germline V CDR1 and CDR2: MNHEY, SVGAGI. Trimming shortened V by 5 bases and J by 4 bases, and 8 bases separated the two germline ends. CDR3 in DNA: TGTGCCAGCAGTCTCTATCGAGAGACCCAGTACTTC. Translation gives CASSLYRETQYF.

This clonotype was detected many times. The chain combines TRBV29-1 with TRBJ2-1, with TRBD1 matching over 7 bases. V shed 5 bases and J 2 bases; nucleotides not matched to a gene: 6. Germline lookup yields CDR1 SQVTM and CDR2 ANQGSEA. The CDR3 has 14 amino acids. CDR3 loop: CSVQGTETYNEQFF. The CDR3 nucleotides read TGCAGCGTTCAAGGGACAGAGACCTACAATGAGCAGTTCTTC.

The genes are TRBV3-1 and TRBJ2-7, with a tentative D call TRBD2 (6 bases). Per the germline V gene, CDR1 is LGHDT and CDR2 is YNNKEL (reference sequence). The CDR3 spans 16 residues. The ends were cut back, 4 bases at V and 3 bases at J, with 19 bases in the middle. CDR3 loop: CASSPSTAGLIYEQYF. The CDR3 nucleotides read TGTGCCAGCAGCCCCTCCACGGCGGGACTCATCTACGAGCAGTACTTC.

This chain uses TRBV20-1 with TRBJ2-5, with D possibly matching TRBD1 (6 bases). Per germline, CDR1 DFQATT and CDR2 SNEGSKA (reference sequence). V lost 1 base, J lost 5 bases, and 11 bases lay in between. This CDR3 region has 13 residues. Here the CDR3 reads CSARVGGGETQYF. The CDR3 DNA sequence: TGCAGTGCTAGAGTTGGGGGCGGGGAGACCCAGTACTTC.

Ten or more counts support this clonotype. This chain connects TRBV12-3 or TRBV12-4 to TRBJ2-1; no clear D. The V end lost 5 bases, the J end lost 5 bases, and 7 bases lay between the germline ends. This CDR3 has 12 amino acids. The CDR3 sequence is CASSPWDNEQFF. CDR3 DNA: TGTGCCAGCAGTCCCTGGGACAATGAGCAGTTCTTC.

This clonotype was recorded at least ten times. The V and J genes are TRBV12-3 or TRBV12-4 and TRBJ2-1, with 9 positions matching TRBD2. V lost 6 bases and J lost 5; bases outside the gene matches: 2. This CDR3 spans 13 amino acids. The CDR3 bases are TGTGCCAGCAGCCTAGCGGGGAACAATGAGCAGTTCTTC. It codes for CASSLAGNNEQFF.

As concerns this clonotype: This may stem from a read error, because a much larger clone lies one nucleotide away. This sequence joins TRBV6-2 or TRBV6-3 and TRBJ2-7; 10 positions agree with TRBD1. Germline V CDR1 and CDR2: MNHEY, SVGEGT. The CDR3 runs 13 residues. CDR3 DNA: TGTGCCACCGCGACAGGGGGCGGTGACGAGCGGTACTTC. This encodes CATATGGGDERYF.

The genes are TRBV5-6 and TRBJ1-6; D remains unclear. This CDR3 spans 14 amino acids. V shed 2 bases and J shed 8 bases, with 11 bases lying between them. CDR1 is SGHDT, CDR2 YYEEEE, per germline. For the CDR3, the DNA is TGTGCCAGCAGCTTAGGAGGGTCCTATTCACCCCTCCACTTT. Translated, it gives CASSLGGSYSPLHF.

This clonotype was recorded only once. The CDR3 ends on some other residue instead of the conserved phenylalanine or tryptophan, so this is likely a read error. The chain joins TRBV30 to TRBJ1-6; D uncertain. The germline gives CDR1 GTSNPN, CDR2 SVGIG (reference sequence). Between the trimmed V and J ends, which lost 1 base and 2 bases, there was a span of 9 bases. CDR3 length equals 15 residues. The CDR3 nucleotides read TGTGCCTGGAGTGCCTTGGAAACCTATAATTCACCCCTCCACCTT. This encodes CAWSALETYNSPLHL.

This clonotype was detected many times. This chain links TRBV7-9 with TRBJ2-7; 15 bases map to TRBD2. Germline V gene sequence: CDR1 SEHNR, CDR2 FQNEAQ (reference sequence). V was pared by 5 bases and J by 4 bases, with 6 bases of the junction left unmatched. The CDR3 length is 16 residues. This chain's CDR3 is CASSTWTSGRAYEQYF. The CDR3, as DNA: TGTGCCAGCAGCACATGGACTAGCGGGAGGGCTTACGAGCAGTACTTC.

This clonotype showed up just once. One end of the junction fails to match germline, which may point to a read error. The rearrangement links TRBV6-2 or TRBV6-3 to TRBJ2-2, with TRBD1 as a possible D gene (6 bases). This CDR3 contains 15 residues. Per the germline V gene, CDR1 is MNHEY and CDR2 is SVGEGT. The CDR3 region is CASRSGDPNTGELFF. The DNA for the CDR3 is TGTGCCAGCAGATCAGGGGACCCGAATACCGGGGAGCTGTTTTTT.

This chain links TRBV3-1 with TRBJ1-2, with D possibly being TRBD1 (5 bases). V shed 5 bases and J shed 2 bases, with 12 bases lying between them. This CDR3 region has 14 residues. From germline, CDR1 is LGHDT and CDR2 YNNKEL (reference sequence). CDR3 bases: TGTGCCAGCAGCAGATTCCGGGACAACTATGGCTACACCTTC. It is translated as CASSRFRDNYGYTF.

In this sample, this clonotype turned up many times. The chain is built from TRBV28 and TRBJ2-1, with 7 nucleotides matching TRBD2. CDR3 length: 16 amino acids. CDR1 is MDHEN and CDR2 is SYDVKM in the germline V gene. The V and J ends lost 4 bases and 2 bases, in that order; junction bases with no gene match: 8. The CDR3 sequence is CASSSRGEGPYNEQFF. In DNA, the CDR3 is TGTGCCAGCAGTTCCCGCGGGGAGGGTCCCTACAATGAGCAGTTCTTC. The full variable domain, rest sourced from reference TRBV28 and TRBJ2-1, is DVKVTQSSRYLVKRTGEKVFLECVQDMDHENMFWYRQDPGLGLRLIYFSYDVKMKEKGDIPEGYSVSREKKERFSLILESASTNQTSMYLCASSSRGEGPYNEQFFGPGTRLTVL.

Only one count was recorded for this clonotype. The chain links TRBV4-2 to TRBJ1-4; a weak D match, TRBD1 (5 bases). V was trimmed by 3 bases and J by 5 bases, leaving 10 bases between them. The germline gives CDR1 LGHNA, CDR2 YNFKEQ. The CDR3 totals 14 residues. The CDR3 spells CASSQGTENEKLFF. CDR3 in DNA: TGTGCCAGCAGCCAGGGGACGGAGAATGAAAAACTGTTTTTT.

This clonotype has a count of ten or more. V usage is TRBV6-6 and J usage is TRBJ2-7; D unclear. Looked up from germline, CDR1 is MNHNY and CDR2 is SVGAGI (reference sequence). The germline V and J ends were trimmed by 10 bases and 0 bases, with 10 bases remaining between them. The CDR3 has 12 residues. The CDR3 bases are TGTGCCACCAGCTATAGCTCCTACGAGCAGTACTTC. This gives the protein CATSYSSYEQYF.

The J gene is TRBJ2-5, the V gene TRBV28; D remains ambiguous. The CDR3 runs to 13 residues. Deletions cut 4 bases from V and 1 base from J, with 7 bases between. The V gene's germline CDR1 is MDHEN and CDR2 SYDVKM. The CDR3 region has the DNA TGTGCCAGCAGTTCCCCTCTCCAAGAGACCCAGTACTTC. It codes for CASSSPLQETQYF.

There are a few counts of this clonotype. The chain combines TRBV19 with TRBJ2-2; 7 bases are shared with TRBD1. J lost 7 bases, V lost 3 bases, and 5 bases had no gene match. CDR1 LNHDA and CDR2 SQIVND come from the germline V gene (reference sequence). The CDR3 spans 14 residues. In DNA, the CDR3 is TGTGCCAGTAGTATTACGACAGGGCACGGGGAGCTGTTTTTT. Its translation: CASSITTGHGELFF.

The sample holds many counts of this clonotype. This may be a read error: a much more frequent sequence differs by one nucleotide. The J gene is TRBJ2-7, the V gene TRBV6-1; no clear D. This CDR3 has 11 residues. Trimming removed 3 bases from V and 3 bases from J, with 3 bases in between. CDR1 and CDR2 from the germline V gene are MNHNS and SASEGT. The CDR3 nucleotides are TGTGCCAGCAGTGATTTCTACGAGCAGTACTTC. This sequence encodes CASSDFYEQYF.

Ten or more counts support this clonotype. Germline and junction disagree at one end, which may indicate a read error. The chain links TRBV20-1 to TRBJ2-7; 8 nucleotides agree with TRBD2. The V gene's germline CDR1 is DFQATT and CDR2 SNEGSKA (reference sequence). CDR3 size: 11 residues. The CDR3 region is CSARTGGPVHF. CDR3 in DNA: TGCAGTGCTAGGACGGGAGGGCCCGTCCACTTC.

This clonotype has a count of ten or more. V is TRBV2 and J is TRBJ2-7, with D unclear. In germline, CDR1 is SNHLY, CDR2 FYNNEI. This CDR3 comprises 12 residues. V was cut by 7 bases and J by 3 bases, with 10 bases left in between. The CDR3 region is CASKGGSYEQYF. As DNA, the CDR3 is TGTGCCAGCAAGGGCGGTAGCTACGAGCAGTACTTC.

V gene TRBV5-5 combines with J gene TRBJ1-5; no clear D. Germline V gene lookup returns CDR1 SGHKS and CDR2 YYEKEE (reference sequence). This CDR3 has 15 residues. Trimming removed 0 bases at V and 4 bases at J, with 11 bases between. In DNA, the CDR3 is TGTGCCAGCAGCTTGGACTTCGGAAAAAATCAGCCCCAGCATTTT. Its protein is CASSLDFGKNQPQHF.

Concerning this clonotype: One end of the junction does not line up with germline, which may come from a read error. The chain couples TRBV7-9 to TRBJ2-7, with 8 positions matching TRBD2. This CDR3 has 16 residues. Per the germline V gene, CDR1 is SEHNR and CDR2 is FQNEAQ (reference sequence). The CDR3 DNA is TGTGCCAGCAGCTTAACGGTGAGAGCGGGAGTGAACGAGCGGTACTTC. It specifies CASSLTVRAGVNERYF.